This TCR beta chain was sequenced in a study of blood T cell repertoires in COVID-19. Clones were sequenced by immunoSEQ multiplex PCR, and TCRdb holds only the in-frame ones, with some missing. Of hundreds of thousands of clones in the sample, approximately 90% are singletons; the top ten hold about 4.2%. The CDR3 runs to 14 residues. V was pared by 6 bases and J by 1 base, with 10 bases between. Germline V gene data show CDR1 as SGHTA and CDR2 as FQGTGA. The sample taken for sequencing was peripheral blood. The source of this sequence is a man between 40 and 49 years old with acute or convalescent COVID-19. The chain joins TRBV7-3 to TRBJ2-1; possible D gene TRBD2, 5 bases. CDR3 coding DNA: TGTGCCAGCAGTCCAGGCGGGTCCTACAATGAGCAGTTCTTC. It is translated as CASSPGGSYNEQFF.